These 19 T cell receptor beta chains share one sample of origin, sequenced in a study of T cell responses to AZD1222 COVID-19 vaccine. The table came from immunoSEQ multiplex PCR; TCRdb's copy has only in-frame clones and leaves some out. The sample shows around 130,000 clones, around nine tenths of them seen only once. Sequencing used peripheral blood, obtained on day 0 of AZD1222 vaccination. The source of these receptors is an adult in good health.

As DNA, the CDR3 is TGCGCCAGCAGCTTGGCGGACCCTGGCACAGATACGCAGTATTTT. The encoded protein is CASSLADPGTDTQYF. The V and J genes are TRBV5-1 and TRBJ2-3; D is unresolved. V was trimmed by 0 bases and J by 1 base, leaving 9 bases between them. The CDR3 consists of 15 residues. From germline, CDR1 is SGHRS and CDR2 YFSETQ.

The CDR3 region is CASSFGGTEAFF. CDR3 sequence (DNA): TGTGCCAGCAGTTTCGGGGGGACTGAAGCTTTCTTT. The J gene is TRBJ1-1, the V gene TRBV6-5; the D gene is possibly TRBD1 (5 bases). The CDR3 sequence is 12 residues long. Germline V gene data show CDR1 as MNHEY and CDR2 as SVGAGI. V lost 4 bases and J lost 5, with 8 bases in between.

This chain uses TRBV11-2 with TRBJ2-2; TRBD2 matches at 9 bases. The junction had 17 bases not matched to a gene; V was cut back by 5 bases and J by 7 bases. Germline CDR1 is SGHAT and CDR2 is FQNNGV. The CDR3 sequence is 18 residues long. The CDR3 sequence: CASSRLPLAGGLGGELFF. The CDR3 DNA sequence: TGTGCCAGCAGCCGCCTCCCCCTCGCGGGGGGGCTAGGCGGGGAGCTGTTTTTT. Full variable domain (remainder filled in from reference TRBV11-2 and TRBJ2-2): EAGVAQSPRYKIIEKRQSVAFWCNPISGHATLYWYQQILGQGPKLLIQFQNNGVVDDSQLPKDRFSAERLKGVDSTLKIQPAKLEDSAVYLCASSRLPLAGGLGGELFFGEGSRLTVL.

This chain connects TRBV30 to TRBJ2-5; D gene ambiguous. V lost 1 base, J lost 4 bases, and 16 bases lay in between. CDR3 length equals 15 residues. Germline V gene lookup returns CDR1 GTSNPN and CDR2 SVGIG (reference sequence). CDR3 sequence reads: CAWSAALLRGETQYF. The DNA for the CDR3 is TGTGCCTGGAGTGCAGCGCTTTTGAGAGGAGAGACCCAGTACTTC.

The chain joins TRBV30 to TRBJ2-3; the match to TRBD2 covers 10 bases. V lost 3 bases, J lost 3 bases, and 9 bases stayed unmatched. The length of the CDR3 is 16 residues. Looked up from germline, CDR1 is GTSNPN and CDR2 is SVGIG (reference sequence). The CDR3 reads CAWRKLAGDSTDTQYF. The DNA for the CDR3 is TGTGCCTGGAGAAAGCTAGCGGGAGATTCGACAGATACGCAGTATTTT.

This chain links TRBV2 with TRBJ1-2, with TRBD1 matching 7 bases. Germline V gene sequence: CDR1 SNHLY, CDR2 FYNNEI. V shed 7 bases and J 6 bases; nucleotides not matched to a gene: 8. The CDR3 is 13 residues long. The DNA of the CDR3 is TGTGCCAGCAAGCGGGACAGACTCGATGGCTACACCTTC. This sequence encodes CASKRDRLDGYTF. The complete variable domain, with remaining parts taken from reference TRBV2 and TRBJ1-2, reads EPEVTQTPSHQVTQMGQEVILRCVPISNHLYFYWYRQILGQKVEFLVSFYNNEISEKSEIFDDQFSVERPDGSNFTLKIRSTKLEDSAMYFCASKRDRLDGYTFGSGTRLTVV.

CDR3 sequence: CASSLPSSYNSPLHF. The CDR3 DNA sequence: TGCGCCAGCAGCTTGCCTAGCTCCTATAATTCACCCCTCCACTTT. The chain has TRBV5-1 and TRBJ1-6; D uncertain. V lost 1 base and J 0 bases, leaving 5 bases between the germline ends. The CDR3 is 15 residues long. Germline-derived CDR1 and CDR2 are SGHRS and YFSETQ.

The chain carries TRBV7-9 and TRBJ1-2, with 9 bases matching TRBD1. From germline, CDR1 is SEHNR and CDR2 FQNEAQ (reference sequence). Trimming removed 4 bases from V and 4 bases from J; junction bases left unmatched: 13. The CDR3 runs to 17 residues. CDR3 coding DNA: TGTGCCAGCAGCTCCCCCCTCGGGACAGGGTTTACCTATGGCTACACCTTC. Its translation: CASSSPLGTGFTYGYTF.

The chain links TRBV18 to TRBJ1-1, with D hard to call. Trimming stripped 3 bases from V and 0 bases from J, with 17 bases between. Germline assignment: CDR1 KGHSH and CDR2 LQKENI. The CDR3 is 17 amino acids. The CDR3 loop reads CASSPGGRMTVNTEAFF. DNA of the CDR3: TGTGCCAGCTCACCGGGAGGCAGGATGACGGTGAACACTGAAGCTTTCTTT.

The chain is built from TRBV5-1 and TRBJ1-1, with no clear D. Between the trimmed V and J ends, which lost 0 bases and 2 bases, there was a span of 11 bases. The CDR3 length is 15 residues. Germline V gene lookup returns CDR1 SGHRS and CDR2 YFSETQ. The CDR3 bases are TGCGCCAGCAGCTTGGTTCTGGGATTAAACACTGAAGCTTTCTTT. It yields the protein CASSLVLGLNTEAFF.

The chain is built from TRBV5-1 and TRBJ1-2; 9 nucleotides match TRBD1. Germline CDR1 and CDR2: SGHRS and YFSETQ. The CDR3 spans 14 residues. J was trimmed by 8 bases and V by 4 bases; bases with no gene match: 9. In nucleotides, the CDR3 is TGCGCCAGCAGCCCAATGGGGGACAGGGACGGCTACACCTTC. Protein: CASSPMGDRDGYTF.

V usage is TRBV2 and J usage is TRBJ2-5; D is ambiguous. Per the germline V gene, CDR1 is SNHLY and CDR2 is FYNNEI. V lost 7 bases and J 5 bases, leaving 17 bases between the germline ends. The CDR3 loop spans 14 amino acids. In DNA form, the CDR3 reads TGTGCCAGCACCCAGTACATTGTCGGGGAGACCCAGTACTTC. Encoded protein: CASTQYIVGETQYF.

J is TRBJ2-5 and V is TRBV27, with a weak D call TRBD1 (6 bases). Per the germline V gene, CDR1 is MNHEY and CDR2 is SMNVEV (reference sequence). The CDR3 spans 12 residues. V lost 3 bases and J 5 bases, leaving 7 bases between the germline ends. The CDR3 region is CASSFTGETQYF. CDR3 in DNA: TGTGCCAGCAGTTTTACAGGGGAGACCCAGTACTTC.

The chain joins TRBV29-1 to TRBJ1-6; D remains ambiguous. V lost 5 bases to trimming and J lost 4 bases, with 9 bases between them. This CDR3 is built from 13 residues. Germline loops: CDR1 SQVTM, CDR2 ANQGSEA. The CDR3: CSVRLDYNSPLHF. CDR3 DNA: TGCAGCGTTCGACTCGATTATAATTCACCCCTCCACTTT.

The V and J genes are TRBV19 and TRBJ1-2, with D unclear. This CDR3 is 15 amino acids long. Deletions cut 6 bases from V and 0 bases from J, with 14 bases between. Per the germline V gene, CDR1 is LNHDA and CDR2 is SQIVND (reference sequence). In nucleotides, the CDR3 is TGTGCCAGTAGGAAGGGCCCCCAGGCTAACTATGGCTACACCTTC. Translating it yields CASRKGPQANYGYTF.

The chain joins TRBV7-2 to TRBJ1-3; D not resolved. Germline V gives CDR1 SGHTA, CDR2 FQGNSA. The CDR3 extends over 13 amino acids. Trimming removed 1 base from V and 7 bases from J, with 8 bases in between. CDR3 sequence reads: CASSLGPDNTIYF. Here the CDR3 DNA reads TGTGCCAGCAGCTTAGGTCCAGATAACACCATATATTTT.

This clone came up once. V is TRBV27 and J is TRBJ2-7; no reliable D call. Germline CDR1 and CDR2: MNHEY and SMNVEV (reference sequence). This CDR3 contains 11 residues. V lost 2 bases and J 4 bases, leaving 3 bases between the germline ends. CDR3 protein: CASSLGYEQYF. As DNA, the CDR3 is TGTGCCAGCAGTTTAGGGTACGAGCAGTACTTC.

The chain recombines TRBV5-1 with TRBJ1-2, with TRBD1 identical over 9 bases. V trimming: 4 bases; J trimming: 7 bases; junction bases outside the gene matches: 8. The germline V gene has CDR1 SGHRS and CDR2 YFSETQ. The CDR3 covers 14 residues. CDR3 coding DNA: TGCGCCAGCAGCCAGGGACAGGGAGACGGTGGCTACACCTTC. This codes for CASSQGQGDGGYTF. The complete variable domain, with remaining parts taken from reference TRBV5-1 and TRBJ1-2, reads KAGVTQTPRYLIKTRGQQVTLSCSPISGHRSVSWYQQTPGQGLQFLFEYFSETQRNKGNFPGRFSGRQFSNSRSEMNVSTLELGDSALYLCASSQGQGDGGYTFGSGTRLTVV.

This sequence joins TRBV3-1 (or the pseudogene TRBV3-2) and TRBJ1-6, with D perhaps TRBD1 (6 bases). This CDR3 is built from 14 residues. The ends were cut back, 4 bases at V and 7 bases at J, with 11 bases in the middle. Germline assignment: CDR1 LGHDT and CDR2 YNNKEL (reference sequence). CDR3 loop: CASSPRGGNSPLHF. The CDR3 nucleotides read TGTGCCAGCAGCCCACGAGGGGGGAATTCACCCCTCCACTTT.